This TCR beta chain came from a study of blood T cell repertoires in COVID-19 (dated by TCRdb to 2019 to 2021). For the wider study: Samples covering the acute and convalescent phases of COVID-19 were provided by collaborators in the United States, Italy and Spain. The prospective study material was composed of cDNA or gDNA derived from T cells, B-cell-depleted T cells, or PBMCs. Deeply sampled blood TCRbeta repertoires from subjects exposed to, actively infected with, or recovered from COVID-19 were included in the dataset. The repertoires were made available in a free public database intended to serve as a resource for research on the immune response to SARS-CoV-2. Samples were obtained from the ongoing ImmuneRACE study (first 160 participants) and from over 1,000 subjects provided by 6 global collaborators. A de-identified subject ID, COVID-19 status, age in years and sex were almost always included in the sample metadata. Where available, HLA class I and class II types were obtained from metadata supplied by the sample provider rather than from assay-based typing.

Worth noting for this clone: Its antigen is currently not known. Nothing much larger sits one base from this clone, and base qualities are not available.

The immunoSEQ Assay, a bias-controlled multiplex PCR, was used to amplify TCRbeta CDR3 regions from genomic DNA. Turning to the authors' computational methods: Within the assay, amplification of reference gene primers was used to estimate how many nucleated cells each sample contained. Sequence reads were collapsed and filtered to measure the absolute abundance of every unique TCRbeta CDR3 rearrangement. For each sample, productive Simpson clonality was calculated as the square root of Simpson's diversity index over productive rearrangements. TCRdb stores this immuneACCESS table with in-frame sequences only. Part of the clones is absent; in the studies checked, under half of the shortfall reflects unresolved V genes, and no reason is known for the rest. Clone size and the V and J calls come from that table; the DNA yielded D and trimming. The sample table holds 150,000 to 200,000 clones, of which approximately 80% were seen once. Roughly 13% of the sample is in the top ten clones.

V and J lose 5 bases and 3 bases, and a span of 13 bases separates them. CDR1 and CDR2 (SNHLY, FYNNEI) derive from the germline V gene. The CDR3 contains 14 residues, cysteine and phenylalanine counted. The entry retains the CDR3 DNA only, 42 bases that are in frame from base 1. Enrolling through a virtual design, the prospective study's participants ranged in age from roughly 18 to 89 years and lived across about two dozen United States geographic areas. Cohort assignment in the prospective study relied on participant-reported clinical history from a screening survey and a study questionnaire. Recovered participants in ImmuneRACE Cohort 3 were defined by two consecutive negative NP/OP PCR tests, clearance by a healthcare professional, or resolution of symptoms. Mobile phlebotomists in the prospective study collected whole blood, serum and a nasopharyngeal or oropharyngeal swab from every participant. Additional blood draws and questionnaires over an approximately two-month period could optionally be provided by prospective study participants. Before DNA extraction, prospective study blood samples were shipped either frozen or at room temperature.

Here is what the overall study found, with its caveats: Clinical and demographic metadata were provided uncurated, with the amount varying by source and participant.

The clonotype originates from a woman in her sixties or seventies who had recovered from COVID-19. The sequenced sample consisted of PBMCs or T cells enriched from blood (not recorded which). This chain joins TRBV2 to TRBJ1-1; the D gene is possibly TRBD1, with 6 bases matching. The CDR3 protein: CASSRDKLDTEAFF. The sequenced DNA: TGTGCCAGCAGTAGGGACAAGTTGGACACTGAAGCTTTCTTT.